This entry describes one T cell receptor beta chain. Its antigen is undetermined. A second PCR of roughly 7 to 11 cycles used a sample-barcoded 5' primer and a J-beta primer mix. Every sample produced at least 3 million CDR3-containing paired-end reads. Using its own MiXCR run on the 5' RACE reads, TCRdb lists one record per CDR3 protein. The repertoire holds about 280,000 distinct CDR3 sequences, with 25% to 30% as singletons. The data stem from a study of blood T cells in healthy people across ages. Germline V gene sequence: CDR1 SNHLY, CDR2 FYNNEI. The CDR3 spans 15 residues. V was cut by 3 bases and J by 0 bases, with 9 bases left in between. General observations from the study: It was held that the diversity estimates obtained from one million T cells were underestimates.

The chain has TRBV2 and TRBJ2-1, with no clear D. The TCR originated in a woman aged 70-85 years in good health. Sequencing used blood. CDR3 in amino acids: CASSEAVTSYNEQFF. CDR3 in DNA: TGTGCCAGCAGTGAGGCGGTAACCTCCTACAATGAGCAGTTCTTC.